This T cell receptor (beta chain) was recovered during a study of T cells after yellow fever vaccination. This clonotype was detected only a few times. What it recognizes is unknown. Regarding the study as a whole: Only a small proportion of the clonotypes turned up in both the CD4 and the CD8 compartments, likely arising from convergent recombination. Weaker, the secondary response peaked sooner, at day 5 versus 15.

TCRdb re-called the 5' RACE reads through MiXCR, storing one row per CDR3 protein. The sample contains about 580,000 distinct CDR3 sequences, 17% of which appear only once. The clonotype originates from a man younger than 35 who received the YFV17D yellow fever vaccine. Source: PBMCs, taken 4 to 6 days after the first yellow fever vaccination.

CDR3 coding DNA: TGTGCCAGCAGCATGACAGGGACCGGGGCCAACGTCCTGACTTTC. It translates to CASSMTGTGANVLTF. The rearrangement links TRBV9 to TRBJ2-6, with 7 positions matching TRBD1. Germline V gene lookup returns CDR1 SGDLS and CDR2 YYNGEE. The length of the CDR3 is 15 residues. J was trimmed by 4 bases and V by 4 bases; bases with no gene match: 5.